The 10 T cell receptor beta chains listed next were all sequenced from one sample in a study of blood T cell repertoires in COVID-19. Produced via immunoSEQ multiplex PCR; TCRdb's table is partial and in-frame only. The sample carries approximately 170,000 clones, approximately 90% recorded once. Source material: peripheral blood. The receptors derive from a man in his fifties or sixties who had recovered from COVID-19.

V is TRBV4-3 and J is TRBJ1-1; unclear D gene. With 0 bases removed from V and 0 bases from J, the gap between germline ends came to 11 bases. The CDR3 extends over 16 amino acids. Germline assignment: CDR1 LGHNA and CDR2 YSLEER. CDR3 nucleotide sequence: TGCGCCAGCAGCCAAGATCTCAACAGATTGAACACTGAAGCTTTCTTT. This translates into CASSQDLNRLNTEAFF.

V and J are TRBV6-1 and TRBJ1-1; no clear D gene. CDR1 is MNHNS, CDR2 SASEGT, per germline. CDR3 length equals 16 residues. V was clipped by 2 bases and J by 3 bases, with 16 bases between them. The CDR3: CASSERFGILDTEAFF. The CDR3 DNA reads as TGTGCCAGCAGTGAACGGTTCGGGATTCTGGACACTGAAGCTTTCTTT.

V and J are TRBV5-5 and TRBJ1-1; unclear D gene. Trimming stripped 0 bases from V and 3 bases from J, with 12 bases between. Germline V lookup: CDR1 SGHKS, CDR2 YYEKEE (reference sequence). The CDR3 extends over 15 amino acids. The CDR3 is CASSLEPPPDTEAFF. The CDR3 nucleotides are TGTGCCAGCAGCTTGGAACCCCCCCCGGACACTGAAGCTTTCTTT.

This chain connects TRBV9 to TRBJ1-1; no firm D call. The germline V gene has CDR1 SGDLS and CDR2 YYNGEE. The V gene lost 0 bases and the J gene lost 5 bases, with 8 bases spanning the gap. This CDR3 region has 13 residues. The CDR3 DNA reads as TGTGCCAGCAGCGTAGGCGACTGGACTGAAGCTTTCTTT. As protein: CASSVGDWTEAFF.

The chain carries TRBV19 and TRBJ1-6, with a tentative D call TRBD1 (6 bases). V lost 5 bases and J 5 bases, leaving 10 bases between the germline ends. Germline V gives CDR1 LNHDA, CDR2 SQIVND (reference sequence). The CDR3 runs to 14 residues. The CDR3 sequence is CASSRDTDNSPLHF. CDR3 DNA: TGTGCCAGTAGTCGGGACACCGATAATTCACCCCTCCACTTT. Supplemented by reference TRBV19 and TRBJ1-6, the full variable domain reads DGGITQSPKYLFRKEGQNVTLSCEQNLNHDAMYWYRQDPGQGLRLIYYSQIVNDFQKGDIAEGYSVSREKKESFPLTVTSAQKNPTAFYLCASSRDTDNSPLHFGNGTRLTVT.

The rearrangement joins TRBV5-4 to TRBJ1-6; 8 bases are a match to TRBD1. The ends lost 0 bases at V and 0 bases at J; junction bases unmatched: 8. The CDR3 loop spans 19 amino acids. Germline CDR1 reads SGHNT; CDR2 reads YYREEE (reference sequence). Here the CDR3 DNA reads TGTGCCAGCAGCTTGGCTGGGGCAGGGGGCGTCTCCTATAATTCACCCCTCCACTTT. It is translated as CASSLAGAGGVSYNSPLHF.

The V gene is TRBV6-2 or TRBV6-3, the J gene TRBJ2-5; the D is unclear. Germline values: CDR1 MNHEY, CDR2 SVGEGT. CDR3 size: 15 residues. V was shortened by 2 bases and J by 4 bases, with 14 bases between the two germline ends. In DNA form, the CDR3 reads TGTGCCAGCAGTTACGGTCGACGGGTCCCAGAGACCCAGTACTTC. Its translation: CASSYGRRVPETQYF.

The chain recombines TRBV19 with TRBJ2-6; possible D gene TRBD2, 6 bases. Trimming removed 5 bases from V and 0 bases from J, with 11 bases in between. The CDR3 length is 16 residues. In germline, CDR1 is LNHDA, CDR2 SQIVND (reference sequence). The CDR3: CASSPDGGSGANVLTF. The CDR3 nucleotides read TGTGCCAGTAGTCCGGACGGGGGCTCTGGGGCCAACGTCCTGACTTTC.

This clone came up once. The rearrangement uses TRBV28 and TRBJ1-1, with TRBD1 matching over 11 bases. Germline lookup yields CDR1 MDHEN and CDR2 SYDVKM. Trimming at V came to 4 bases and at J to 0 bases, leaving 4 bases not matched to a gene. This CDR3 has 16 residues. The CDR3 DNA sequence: TGTGCCAGCAGTTCGGGACAGGGGGGAATGAACACTGAAGCTTTCTTT. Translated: CASSSGQGGMNTEAFF.

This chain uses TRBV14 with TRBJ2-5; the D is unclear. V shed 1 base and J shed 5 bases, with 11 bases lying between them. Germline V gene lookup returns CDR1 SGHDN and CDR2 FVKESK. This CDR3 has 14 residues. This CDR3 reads CASSQAGLGETQYF. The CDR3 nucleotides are TGTGCCAGCAGCCAAGCGGGTCTCGGGGAGACCCAGTACTTC.